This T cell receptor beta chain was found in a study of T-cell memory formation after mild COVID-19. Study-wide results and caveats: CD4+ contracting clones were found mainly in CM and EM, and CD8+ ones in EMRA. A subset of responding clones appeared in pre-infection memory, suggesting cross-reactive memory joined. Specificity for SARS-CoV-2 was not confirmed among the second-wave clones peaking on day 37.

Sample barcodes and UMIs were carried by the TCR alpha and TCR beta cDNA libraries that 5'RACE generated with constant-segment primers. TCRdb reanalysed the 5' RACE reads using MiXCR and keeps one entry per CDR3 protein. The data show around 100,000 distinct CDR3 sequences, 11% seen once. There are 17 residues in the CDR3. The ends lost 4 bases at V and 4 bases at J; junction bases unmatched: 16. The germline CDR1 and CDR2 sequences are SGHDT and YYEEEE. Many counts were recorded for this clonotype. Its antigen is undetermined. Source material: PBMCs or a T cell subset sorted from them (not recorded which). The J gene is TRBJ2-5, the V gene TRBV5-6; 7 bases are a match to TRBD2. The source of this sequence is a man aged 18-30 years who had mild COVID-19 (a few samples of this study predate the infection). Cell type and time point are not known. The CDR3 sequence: CASSRNLAAGLRETQYF. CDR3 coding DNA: TGTGCCAGCAGCCGAAATTTGGCAGCGGGGCTTCGAGAGACCCAGTACTTC.